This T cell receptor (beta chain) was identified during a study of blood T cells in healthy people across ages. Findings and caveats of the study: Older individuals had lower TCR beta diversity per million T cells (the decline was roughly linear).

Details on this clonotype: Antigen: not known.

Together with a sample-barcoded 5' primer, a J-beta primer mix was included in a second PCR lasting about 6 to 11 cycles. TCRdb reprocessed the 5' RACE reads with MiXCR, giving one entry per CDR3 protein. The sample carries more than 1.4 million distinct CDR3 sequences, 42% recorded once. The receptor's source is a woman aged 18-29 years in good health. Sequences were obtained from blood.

The CDR3 DNA is TGTGCCAGCAGTTTTGGCTTTGGGGGTACTGAAGCTTTCTTT. Protein: CASSFGFGGTEAFF. The chain has TRBV27 and TRBJ1-1; possibly TRBD1 for D (5 bases). V lost 3 bases and J lost 5, with 13 bases in between. This CDR3 spans 14 amino acids. Germline CDR1 is MNHEY and CDR2 is SMNVEV (reference sequence).